The rows below give T cell receptor beta chains drawn from one sample of a study of sequential checkpoint blockade in melanoma. The data were produced by immunoSEQ multiplex PCR, yet TCRdb's version contains in-frame clones alone and is incomplete. The sample has roughly 3,700 clones; roughly 24% are singletons. Sequencing used tumor tissue (inferred from file names), obtained from a patient given nivolumab and ipilimumab in sequence. The receptors were sampled from a human donor with melanoma. CDR3s include the opening cysteine and the closing phenylalanine or tryptophan. D genes are given only for firm matches. A clone size is listed for some rows: how often the clone was seen (once, few, many), or a class if it is expanded.

J gene | V gene | clone size | D gene | CDR3 protein | CDR3 DNA
TRBJ1-5 | TRBV11-3 | . | TRBD1 | CASSRDRGNQPQHF | TGTGCCAGCAGCCGGGACAGGGGCAATCAGCCCCAGCATTTT
TRBJ1-1 | TRBV5-1 | few | . | CASSLGPGSAEAFF | TGCGCCAGCAGCTTGGGGCCTGGATCTGCTGAAGCTTTCTTT
TRBJ2-2 | TRBV5-1 | . | . | CASSPQGGRIGELFF | TGCGCCAGCAGCCCCCAGGGGGGGCGAATCGGGGAGCTGTTTTTT
TRBJ1-5 | TRBV19 | . | . | CASSIDGKQPQHF | TGTGCCAGTAGTATTGATGGGAAACAGCCCCAGCATTTT
TRBJ2-1 | TRBV11-3 | many | TRBD2 | CASSSGLAGVGNEQFF | TGTGCCAGCAGCTCAGGACTAGCGGGAGTGGGAAATGAGCAGTTCTTC
TRBJ2-1 | TRBV12-5 | few | TRBD2 | CASTQGGGWGEQFF | TGTGCCAGCACCCAAGGCGGGGGGTGGGGTGAGCAGTTCTTC
TRBJ2-5 | TRBV9 | few | TRBD1 | CASSVGTGGVGETQYF | TGTGCCAGCAGCGTAGGGACAGGGGGAGTCGGGGAGACCCAGTACTTC
TRBJ1-4 | TRBV6-8 | . | . | CASSYSGEGEKLFF | TGTGCCAGCAGTTACTCAGGGGAGGGTGAAAAACTGTTTTTT
TRBJ1-2 | TRBV14 | . | . | CASSQDSGSANYGYTF | TGTGCCAGCAGCCAAGATTCTGGATCAGCTAACTATGGCTACACCTTC
TRBJ1-3 | TRBV9 | many | TRBD1 | CASSELGGDGNTIYF | TGTGCCAGCAGTGAATTAGGGGGCGATGGAAACACCATATATTTT
TRBJ1-1 | TRBV18 | . | . | CASSVMDRNTEAFF | TGTGCCAGCTCGGTAATGGATCGGAACACTGAAGCTTTCTTT
TRBJ2-1 | TRBV7-6 | many | TRBD2 | CASSLVPSGPQDEQFF | TGTGCCAGCAGCTTGGTGCCTAGCGGACCCCAGGATGAGCAGTTCTTC
TRBJ1-2 | TRBV15 | few | TRBD1 | CATSRGTGGIDGYTF | TGTGCCACCAGCAGAGGGACAGGGGGGATCGATGGCTACACCTTC
TRBJ1-1 | TRBV18 | few | TRBD1 | CASSPGGQWFTEAFF | TGTGCCAGCTCACCTGGGGGACAGTGGTTCACTGAAGCTTTCTTT
TRBJ1-2 | TRBV11-3 | many | . | CASSPSRGTGGYTF | TGTGCCAGCAGCCCCTCCAGGGGAACGGGGGGCTACACCTTC
TRBJ1-4 | TRBV6-8 | . | . | CASGVGVEKLFF | TGTGCCAGCGGGGTCGGGGTTGAAAAACTGTTTTTT
TRBJ2-5 | TRBV29-1 | few | TRBD1 | CSAMTGTETQYF | TGCAGCGCCATGACAGGGACAGAGACCCAGTACTTC
TRBJ2-2 | TRBV6-8 | few | . | CATSGGTRDTGELFF | TGTGCCACCTCCGGGGGGACACGGGACACCGGGGAGCTGTTTTTT
TRBJ2-7 | TRBV5-1 | few | TRBD1 | CASSLAGTGIDEQYF | TGCGCCAGCAGCTTGGCCGGGACAGGGATCGACGAGCAGTACTTC
TRBJ2-3 | TRBV11-3 | . | TRBD2 | CASSIGTSNKDTQYF | TGTGCCAGCAGCATAGGGACTAGCAATAAAGATACGCAGTATTTT
TRBJ1-2 | TRBV6-8 | medium-sized | . | CASSYGVSYGYTF | TGTGCCAGCAGTTACGGGGTCAGCTATGGCTACACCTTC
TRBJ2-1 | TRBV11-3 | medium-sized | . | CASSLEGGQGWSEQFF | TGTGCCAGCAGCTTGGAAGGAGGGCAGGGCTGGTCTGAGCAGTTCTTC
TRBJ1-1 | TRBV4-1 | medium-sized | . | CASSQEPPPGDMNTEAFF | TGCGCCAGCAGCCAAGAACCCCCACCGGGGGACATGAACACTGAAGCTTTCTTT
TRBJ2-7 | TRBV12-5 | few | . | CATAYRDYEQYF | TGTGCCACCGCGTACAGGGATTACGAGCAGTACTTC
TRBJ2-5 | TRBV11-3 | medium-sized | . | CASSLTLGVLETQYF | TGTGCCAGCAGCTTAACCCTCGGGGTCTTAGAGACCCAGTACTTC
TRBJ2-7 | TRBV6-8 | . | TRBD2 | CASSYSAGAGPEQYF | TGTGCCAGCAGTTACTCAGCGGGAGCGGGCCCCGAGCAGTACTTC
TRBJ2-7 | TRBV6-8 | . | . | CASSEISRTLEYF | TGTGCCAGCAGCGAGATATCCCGGACCCTTGAGTACTTC
TRBJ2-4 | TRBV29-1 | . | . | CSVAETLAKNIQYF | TGCAGCGTTGCAGAGACCTTAGCCAAAAACATTCAGTACTTC
TRBJ2-2 | TRBV11-3 | many | . | CASSLASRAAGELFF | TGTGCCAGCAGCTTGGCCTCAAGGGCCGCCGGGGAGCTGTTTTTT